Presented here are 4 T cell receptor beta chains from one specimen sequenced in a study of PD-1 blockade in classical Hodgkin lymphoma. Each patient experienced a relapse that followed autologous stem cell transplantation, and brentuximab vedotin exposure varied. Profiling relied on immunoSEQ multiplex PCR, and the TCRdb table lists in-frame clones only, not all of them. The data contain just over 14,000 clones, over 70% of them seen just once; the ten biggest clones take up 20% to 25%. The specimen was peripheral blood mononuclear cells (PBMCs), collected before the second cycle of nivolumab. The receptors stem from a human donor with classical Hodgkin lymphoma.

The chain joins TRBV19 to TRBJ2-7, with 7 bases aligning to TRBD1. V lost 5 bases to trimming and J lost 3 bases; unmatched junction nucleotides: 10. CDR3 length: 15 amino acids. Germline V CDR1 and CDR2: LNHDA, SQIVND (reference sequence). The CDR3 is CASSPNRGPLYEQYF. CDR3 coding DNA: TGTGCCAGTAGTCCCAACAGGGGACCTCTCTACGAGCAGTACTTC. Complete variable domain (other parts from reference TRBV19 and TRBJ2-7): DGGITQSPKYLFRKEGQNVTLSCEQNLNHDAMYWYRQDPGQGLRLIYYSQIVNDFQKGDIAEGYSVSREKKESFPLTVTSAQKNPTAFYLCASSPNRGPLYEQYFGPGTRLTVT.

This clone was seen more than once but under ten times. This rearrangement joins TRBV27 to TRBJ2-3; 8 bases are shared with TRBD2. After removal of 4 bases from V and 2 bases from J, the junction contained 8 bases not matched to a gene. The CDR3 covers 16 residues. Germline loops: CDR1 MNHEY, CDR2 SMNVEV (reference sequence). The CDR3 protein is CASSYQAGDITDTQYF. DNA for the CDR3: TGTGCCAGCAGTTACCAAGCGGGGGATATCACAGATACGCAGTATTTT.

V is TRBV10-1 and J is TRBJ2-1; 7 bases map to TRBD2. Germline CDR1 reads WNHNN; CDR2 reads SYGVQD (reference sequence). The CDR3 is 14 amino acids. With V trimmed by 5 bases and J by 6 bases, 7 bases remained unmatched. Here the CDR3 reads CASSNSGDLNEQFF. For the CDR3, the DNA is TGCGCCAGCAGTAACAGCGGGGATCTCAATGAGCAGTTCTTC.

In DNA, the CDR3 is TGTGCCAGTAACCATAGAGGACGCGCCTCGGGGTATGGCTACACCTTC. This codes for CASNHRGRASGYGYTF. This chain uses TRBV19 with TRBJ1-2; no firm D call. This CDR3 region has 16 residues. V was clipped by 7 bases and J by 5 bases, with 23 bases between them. Germline CDR1 reads LNHDA; CDR2 reads SQIVND (reference sequence).